This T cell receptor (beta chain) was identified in a study of T-cell reconstitution after alpha-beta-depleted transplantation in children. This clonotype was seen a handful of times. Molecular barcoding with unique molecular identifiers was used for the TCRbeta library. MiXCR, run by TCRdb on the PCR reads, gives a single entry per CDR3 protein. Here the sample spans hundreds of thousands of distinct CDR3 sequences, about 10% being singletons. Germline CDR1 reads LNHNV; CDR2 reads YYDKDF (reference sequence). This CDR3 is built from 15 residues. V lost 4 bases and J lost 6; bases outside the gene matches: 12.

The V and J genes are TRBV15 and TRBJ2-7, with 7 bases identical to TRBD1. The TCR sequence derives from a human donor who donated a stem cell graft to a child with acute myeloid leukemia. Sample: PBMCs from the stem cell graft donor, taken from the stem cell graft. The CDR3 region has the DNA TGTGCCACCAGCATACGACAGGGTCCTCCTAGCGAGCAGTACTTC. Its translation is CATSIRQGPPSEQYF. Variable domain in full (rest from reference TRBV15 and TRBJ2-7): DAMVIQNPRYQVTQFGKPVTLSCSQTLNHNVMYWYQQKSSQAPKLLFHYYDKDFNNEADTPDNFQSRRPNTSFCFLDIRSPGLGDTAMYLCATSIRQGPPSEQYFGPGTRLTVT.